The 8 T cell receptor beta chains in this list originate from one sample, sequenced in a study of CD8 T cells in ankylosing spondylitis. Study-level points and caveats: What appeared characteristic of ankylosing spondylitis blood was a TCR beta motif of seven to nine highly homologous variants.

TCRdb reanalysed the 5' RACE reads using MiXCR and keeps one entry per CDR3 protein. The table includes roughly 300,000 distinct CDR3 sequences, roughly 8% detected once. Their antigens remain unidentified. Sample: blood, either unsorted or a sorted T cell fraction (not recorded which). These receptors were obtained from a male donor with ankylosing spondylitis.

The genes are TRBV19 and TRBJ1-5, with TRBD1 matching 8 bases. Germline CDR1 reads LNHDA; CDR2 reads SQIVND (reference sequence). V gave up 4 bases and J gave up 5 bases; unmatched junction bases: 10. The CDR3 has 16 residues. The CDR3: CASSNYTGGIDQPQHF. For the CDR3, the DNA is TGTGCCAGTAGTAATTATACAGGGGGAATTGATCAGCCCCAGCATTTT.

The chain links TRBV5-1 to TRBJ1-4; a possible D gene is TRBD1 (6 bases). The CDR3 has 14 amino acids. CDR1 SGHRS and CDR2 YFSETQ come from the germline V gene. Trimming stripped 4 bases from V and 8 bases from J, with 15 bases between. This chain's CDR3 is CASSTRTEGEKLFF. DNA of the CDR3: TGCGCCAGCAGCACAAGGACAGAAGGAGAAAAACTGTTTTTT.

In this sample, this clonotype turned up many times. The chain is built from TRBV5-6 and TRBJ2-3; no definite D call. The CDR3 loop spans 15 amino acids. The germline gives CDR1 SGHDT, CDR2 YYEEEE. V lost 0 bases and J 1 base, leaving 9 bases between the germline ends. This chain's CDR3 is CASSLAGFGTDTQYF. CDR3 bases: TGTGCCAGCAGCTTGGCCGGGTTTGGCACAGATACGCAGTATTTT. The complete variable domain, with remaining parts taken from reference TRBV5-6 and TRBJ2-3, reads DAGVTQSPTHLIKTRGQQVTLRCSPKSGHDTVSWYQQALGQGPQFIFQYYEEEERQRGNFPDRFSGHQFPNYSSELNVNALLLGDSALYLCASSLAGFGTDTQYFGPGTRLTVL.

This clonotype was recorded many times. The V gene is TRBV10-3, the J gene TRBJ2-3, with 8 bases lining up with TRBD1. CDR3 length: 16 amino acids. The germline gives CDR1 ENHRY, CDR2 SYGVKD. J gave up 1 base and V 7 bases, and 10 bases lay outside the gene matches. CDR3 sequence: CAITTGQGVGTDTQYF. The CDR3 DNA is TGTGCCATCACTACCGGACAGGGTGTGGGCACAGATACGCAGTATTTT.

The V and J genes are TRBV5-4 and TRBJ2-1, with TRBD1 matching 8 bases. V gave up 5 bases and J gave up 7 bases; unmatched junction bases: 14. The CDR3 runs to 16 residues. Germline V gene data show CDR1 as SGHNT and CDR2 as YYREEE (reference sequence). CDR3 DNA sequence: TGTGCCAGCAGGGGACGACAGGGGATGGAGAGTAATGAGCAGTTCTTC. Translation: CASRGRQGMESNEQFF. Full variable domain (rest looked up from reference TRBV5-4 and TRBJ2-1): ETGVTQSPTHLIKTRGQQVTLRCSSQSGHNTVSWYQQALGQGPQFIFQYYREEENGRGNFPPRFSGLQFPNYSSELNVNALELDDSALYLCASRGRQGMESNEQFFGPGTRLTVL.

This clonotype was seen ten or more times. V is TRBV5-1 and J is TRBJ2-1; D is uncertain. The CDR3 runs to 15 residues. V lost 0 bases and J 3 bases, leaving 10 bases between the germline ends. CDR1 SGHRS and CDR2 YFSETQ come from the germline V gene. As DNA, the CDR3 is TGCGCCAGCAGCTTGGCTTCTATCGGCTACAATGAGCAGTTCTTC. Translated: CASSLASIGYNEQFF.

This clonotype was observed many times. V is TRBV27 and J is TRBJ2-1; 10 nucleotides line up with TRBD1. Germline V gene lookup returns CDR1 MNHEY and CDR2 SMNVEV (reference sequence). V lost 7 bases and J lost 8; bases outside the gene matches: 8. CDR3 length: 14 residues. The CDR3 here is CASTLRGTGDEQFF. In nucleotides, the CDR3 is TGTGCCAGCACCCTTAGGGGGACAGGGGATGAGCAGTTCTTC.

The chain uses TRBV19 and TRBJ2-1; no definite D call. In germline, CDR1 is LNHDA, CDR2 SQIVND (reference sequence). V lost 3 bases to trimming and J lost 7 bases, with 16 bases between them. The CDR3 spans 15 residues. CDR3 sequence (DNA): TGTGCCAGTAGTATCGCCGACCGGCCATTAAATGAGCAGTTCTTC. It translates to CASSIADRPLNEQFF.